These 5 T cell receptor beta chains originate from one sample sequenced in a study of blood T cell repertoires in COVID-19. This table comes from immunoSEQ multiplex PCR, and its TCRdb copy is limited to in-frame clones, with some not included. The data show roughly 180,000 clones, approximately 87% seen once. Input material: PBMCs or T cells enriched from blood (not recorded which). These receptors were taken from a woman in her 50s who had recovered from COVID-19.

V gene TRBV19 combines with J gene TRBJ1-2, with D possibly TRBD1 on 5 matching bases. The CDR3 runs to 16 residues. V was shortened by 3 bases and J by 2 bases, with 16 bases between the two germline ends. Germline CDR1 and CDR2: LNHDA and SQIVND (reference sequence). CDR3 amino acids: CASSIGRAYFNYGYTF. The CDR3 DNA reads as TGTGCCAGTAGTATCGGCAGGGCGTATTTCAACTATGGCTACACCTTC.

This CDR3 is CASSPRGPGLAGGPRDTQYF. CDR3 sequence (DNA): TGTGCCAGCAGTCCCAGAGGTCCGGGACTAGCGGGAGGGCCAAGGGATACGCAGTATTTT. This chain uses TRBV6-6 with TRBJ2-3; 16 bases are shared with TRBD2. The CDR3 totals 20 residues. Looked up from germline, CDR1 is MNHNY and CDR2 is SVGAGI (reference sequence). Trimming at V came to 5 bases and at J to 6 bases, leaving 17 bases not matched to a gene.

The rearrangement joins TRBV6-7 to TRBJ1-3, with D perhaps matching TRBD1 (6 bases). TRBV6-7 is given ORF status, its function remaining uncertain. V was shortened by 2 bases and J by 0 bases, with 14 bases between the two germline ends. CDR3 length: 17 amino acids. Here the CDR3 reads CASSYLGQIYSGNTIYF. For the CDR3, the DNA is TGTGCCAGCAGTTACCTGGGACAAATTTACTCTGGAAACACCATATATTTT.

This chain links TRBV28 with TRBJ1-2; D is unresolved. Germline assignment: CDR1 MDHEN and CDR2 SYDVKM. This CDR3 contains 16 residues. V lost 2 bases to trimming and J lost 0 bases, with 13 bases between them. The CDR3 is CASSLGSLYPNYGYTF. In nucleotides, the CDR3 is TGTGCCAGCAGTTTAGGCTCACTATACCCTAACTATGGCTACACCTTC.

This chain joins TRBV10-3 and TRBJ1-1; D not certain. CDR1 is ENHRY, CDR2 SYGVKD, per germline. The V and J ends lost 3 bases and 4 bases respectively, with 12 bases between them. This CDR3 spans 14 amino acids. In nucleotides, the CDR3 is TGTGCCATCAGTGACCGCCGGGGTCCCACTGAAGCTTTCTTT. Translated: CAISDRRGPTEAFF.